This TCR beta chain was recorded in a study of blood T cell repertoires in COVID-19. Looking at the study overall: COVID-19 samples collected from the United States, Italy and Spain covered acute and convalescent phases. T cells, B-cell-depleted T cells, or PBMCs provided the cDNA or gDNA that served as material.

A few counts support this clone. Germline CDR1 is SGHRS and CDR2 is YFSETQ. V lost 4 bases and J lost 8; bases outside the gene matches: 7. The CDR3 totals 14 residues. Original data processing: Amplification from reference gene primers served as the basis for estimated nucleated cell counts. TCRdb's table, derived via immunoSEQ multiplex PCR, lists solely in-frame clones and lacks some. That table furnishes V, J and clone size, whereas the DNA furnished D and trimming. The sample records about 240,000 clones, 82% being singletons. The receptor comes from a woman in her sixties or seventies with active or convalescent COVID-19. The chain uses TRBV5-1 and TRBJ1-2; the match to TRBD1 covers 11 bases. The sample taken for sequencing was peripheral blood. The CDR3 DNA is TGCGCCAGCAGCATTGGACAGGGGGCGCGAGGCTACACCTTC. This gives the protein CASSIGQGARGYTF.